The clone carrying this T cell receptor beta chain was seen more than once but under ten times. Its antigen is as yet unknown. The data belong to a study of T cells after yellow fever vaccination. Study overall: Libraries from low-cell-number fractions were prepared with the SMART-Seq v4 Ultra Low Input RNA kit. Study findings and constraints: Weaker overall, the secondary response nonetheless peaked faster (day 5 versus 15). Reappearance after the booster was observed for most primary-vaccination clones (about 95% CD4, over 75% CD8).

UMIs were added to TCR cDNA along with a universal primer site when it was made by 5'RACE template switching. In TCRdb, the 5' RACE reads were re-called with MiXCR into one record per CDR3 protein. The data contain a few hundred thousand distinct CDR3 sequences, over 4.5% of them seen just once; the ten biggest clones take up roughly 3.4%. CDR3 length: 16 amino acids. Trimming removed 1 base from V and 8 bases from J; junction bases left unmatched: 10. This clonotype was sampled from a man aged 18 to 29 who received the YFV17D yellow fever vaccine. V gene TRBV12-3 or TRBV12-4 combines with J gene TRBJ2-3; 9 bases agree with TRBD2. This specimen was CD4+ T cells sorted from PBMCs, taken on the day of the yellow fever booster vaccination. The chain's CDR3 is CASSLEGGGAPGTQYF. CDR3 sequence (DNA): TGTGCCAGCAGTTTAGAGGGCGGGGGGGCGCCAGGTACGCAGTATTTT.